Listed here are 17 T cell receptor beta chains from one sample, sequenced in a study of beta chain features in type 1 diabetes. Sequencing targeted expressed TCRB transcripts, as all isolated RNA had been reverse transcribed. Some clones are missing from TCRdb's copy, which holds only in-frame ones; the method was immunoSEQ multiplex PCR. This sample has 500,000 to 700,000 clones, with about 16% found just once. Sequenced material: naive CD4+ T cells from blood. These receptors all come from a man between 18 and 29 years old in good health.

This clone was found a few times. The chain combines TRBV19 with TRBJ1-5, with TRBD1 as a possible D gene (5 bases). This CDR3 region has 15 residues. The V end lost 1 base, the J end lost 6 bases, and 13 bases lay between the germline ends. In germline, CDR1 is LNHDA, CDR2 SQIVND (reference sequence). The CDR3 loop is CASSIVQGTAQPQHF. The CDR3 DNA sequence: TGTGCCAGTAGTATAGTCCAGGGAACAGCTCAGCCCCAGCATTTT. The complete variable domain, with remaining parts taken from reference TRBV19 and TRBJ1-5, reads DGGITQSPKYLFRKEGQNVTLSCEQNLNHDAMYWYRQDPGQGLRLIYYSQIVNDFQKGDIAEGYSVSREKKESFPLTVTSAQKNPTAFYLCASSIVQGTAQPQHFGDGTRLSIL.

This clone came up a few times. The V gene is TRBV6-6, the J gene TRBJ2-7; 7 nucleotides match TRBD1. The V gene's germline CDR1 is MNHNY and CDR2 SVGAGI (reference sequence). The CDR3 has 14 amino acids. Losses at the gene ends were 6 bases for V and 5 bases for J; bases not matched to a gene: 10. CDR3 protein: CASSSGTVPHEQYF. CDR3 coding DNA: TGTGCCAGCAGCTCCGGGACAGTACCACACGAGCAGTACTTC.

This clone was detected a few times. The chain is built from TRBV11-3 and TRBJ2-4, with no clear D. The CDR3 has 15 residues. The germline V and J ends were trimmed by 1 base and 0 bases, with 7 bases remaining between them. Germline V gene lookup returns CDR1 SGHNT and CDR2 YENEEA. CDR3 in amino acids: CASSLAGEAKNIQYF. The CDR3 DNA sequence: TGTGCCAGCAGCTTAGCTGGGGAAGCCAAAAACATTCAGTACTTC.

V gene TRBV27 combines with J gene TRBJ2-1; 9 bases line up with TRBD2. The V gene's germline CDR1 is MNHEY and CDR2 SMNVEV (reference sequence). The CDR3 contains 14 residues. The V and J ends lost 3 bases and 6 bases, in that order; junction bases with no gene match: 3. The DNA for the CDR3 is TGTGCCAGCAGTTTCGGGCGGGAGGGCAATGAGCAGTTCTTC. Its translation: CASSFGREGNEQFF.

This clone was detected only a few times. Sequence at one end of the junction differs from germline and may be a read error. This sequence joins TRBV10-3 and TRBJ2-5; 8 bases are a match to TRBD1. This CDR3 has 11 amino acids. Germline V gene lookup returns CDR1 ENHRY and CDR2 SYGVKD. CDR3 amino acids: CAISSGTGDHF. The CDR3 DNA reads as TGTGCCATCAGTTCCGGGACAGGAGACCACTTC.

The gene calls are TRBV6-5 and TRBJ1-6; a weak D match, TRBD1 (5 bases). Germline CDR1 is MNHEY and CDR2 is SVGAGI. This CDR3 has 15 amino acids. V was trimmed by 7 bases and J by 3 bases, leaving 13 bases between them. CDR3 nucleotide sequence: TGTGCCAGCACACGGGACGGCCACTATAATTCACCCCTCCACTTT. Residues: CASTRDGHYNSPLHF.

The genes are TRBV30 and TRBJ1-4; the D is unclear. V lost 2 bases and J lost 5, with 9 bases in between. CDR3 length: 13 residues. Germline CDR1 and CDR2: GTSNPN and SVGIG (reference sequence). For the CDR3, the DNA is TGTGCCTGGAGTACTCAGATAAATGAAAAACTGTTTTTT. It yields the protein CAWSTQINEKLFF.

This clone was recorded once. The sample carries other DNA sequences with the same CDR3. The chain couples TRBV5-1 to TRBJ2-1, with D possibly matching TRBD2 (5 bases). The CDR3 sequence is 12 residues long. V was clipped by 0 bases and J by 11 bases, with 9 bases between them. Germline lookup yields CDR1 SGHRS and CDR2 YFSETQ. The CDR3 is CASSLAGGQQFF. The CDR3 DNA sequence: TGCGCCAGCAGCTTGGCCGGAGGCCAGCAGTTCTTC.

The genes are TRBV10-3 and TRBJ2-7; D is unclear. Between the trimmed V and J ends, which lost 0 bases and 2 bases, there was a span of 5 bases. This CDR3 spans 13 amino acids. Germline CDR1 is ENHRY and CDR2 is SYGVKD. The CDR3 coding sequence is TGTGCCATCAGTGAGTCGCTTACCTACGAGCAGTACTTC. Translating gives CAISESLTYEQYF.

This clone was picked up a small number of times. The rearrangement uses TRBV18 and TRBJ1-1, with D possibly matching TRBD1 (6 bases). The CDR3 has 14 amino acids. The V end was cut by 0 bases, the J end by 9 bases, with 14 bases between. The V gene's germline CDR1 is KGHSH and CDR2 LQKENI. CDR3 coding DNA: TGTGCCAGCTCACCACCTTGGGACAAGGAGCAAGCTTTCTTT. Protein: CASSPPWDKEQAFF.

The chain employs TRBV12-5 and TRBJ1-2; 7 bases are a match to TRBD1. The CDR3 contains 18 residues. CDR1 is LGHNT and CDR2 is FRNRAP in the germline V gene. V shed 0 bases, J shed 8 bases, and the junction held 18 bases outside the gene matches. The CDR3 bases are TGTGCTAGTGGTTTGGTTCTTAGTCCCGACAGGGCCCTGGGCGGCTACACCTTC. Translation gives CASGLVLSPDRALGGYTF.

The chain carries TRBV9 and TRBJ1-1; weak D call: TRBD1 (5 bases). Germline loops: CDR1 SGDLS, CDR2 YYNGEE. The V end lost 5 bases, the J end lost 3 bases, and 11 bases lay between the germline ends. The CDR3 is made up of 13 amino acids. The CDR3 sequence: CASRRDWDTEAFF. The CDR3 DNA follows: TGTGCCAGCAGGAGGGACTGGGACACTGAAGCTTTCTTT. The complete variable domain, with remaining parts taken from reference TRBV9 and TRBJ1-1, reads DSGVTQTPKHLITATGQRVTLRCSPRSGDLSVYWYQQSLDQGLQFLIQYYNGEERAKGNILERFSAQQFPDLHSELNLSSLELGDSALYFCASRRDWDTEAFFGQGTRLTVV.

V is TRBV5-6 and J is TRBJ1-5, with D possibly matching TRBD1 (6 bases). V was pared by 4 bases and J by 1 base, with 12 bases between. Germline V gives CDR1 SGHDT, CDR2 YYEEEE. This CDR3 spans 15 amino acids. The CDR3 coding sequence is TGTGCCAGCAGCCGCGGACAGATCAGCAATCAGCCCCAGCATTTT. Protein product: CASSRGQISNQPQHF.

CDR3 region: CASSLVGSANYGYTF. CDR3 in DNA: TGTGCCAGCAGCTTAGTCGGGTCGGCTAACTATGGCTACACCTTC. The chain carries TRBV7-2 and TRBJ1-2; D uncertain. Germline CDR1 and CDR2: SGHTA and FQGNSA. The CDR3 loop spans 15 amino acids. Trimming pared 1 base from V and 0 bases from J, leaving 9 bases between.

CDR3 nucleotide sequence: TGTGCCAGCCGGACTAGCGGCTCCTACGAGCAGTACTTC. This sequence encodes CASRTSGSYEQYF. The chain couples TRBV14 to TRBJ2-7; 10 nucleotides line up with TRBD2. V was clipped by 8 bases and J by 0 bases; unmatched bases: 1. The CDR3 loop spans 13 amino acids. The germline CDR1 and CDR2 sequences are SGHDN and FVKESK.

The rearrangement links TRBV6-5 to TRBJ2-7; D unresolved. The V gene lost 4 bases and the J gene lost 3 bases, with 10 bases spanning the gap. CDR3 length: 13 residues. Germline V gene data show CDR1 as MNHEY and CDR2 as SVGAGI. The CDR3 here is CASSSYSGYEQYF. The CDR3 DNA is TGTGCCAGCAGTTCTTACAGTGGCTACGAGCAGTACTTC.

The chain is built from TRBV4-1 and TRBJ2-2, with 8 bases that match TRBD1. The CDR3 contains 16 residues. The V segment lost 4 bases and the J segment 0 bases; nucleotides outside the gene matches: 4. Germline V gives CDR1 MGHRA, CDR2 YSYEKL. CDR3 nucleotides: TGCGCCAGCAGCCCGGTGGGACAGGCGAACACCGGGGAGCTGTTTTTT. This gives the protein CASSPVGQANTGELFF.